This T cell receptor (beta chain) is from a study of blood T cell repertoires in COVID-19. This CDR3 spans 14 amino acids. Germline assignment: CDR1 SGHRS and CDR2 YFSETQ. The germline V and J ends were trimmed by 1 base and 1 base, with 9 bases remaining between them. Libraries were prepared by immunoSEQ multiplex PCR; TCRdb keeps only in-frame clonotypes and omits some of them. Found here are about 60,000 clones, roughly 88% of them singletons; the top ten hold 4.7%. This rearrangement joins TRBV5-1 to TRBJ2-7; D not certain. The sample taken for sequencing was peripheral blood. This receptor was identified in a human donor in a cohort sampled during active COVID-19. CDR3 DNA: TGCGCCAGCAGCTTGACTCACTCGTCCTACGAGCAGTACTTC. It translates to CASSLTHSSYEQYF. The full variable domain, its missing parts supplied by reference TRBV5-1 and TRBJ2-7, is KAGVTQTPRYLIKTRGQQVTLSCSPISGHRSVSWYQQTPGQGLQFLFEYFSETQRNKGNFPGRFSGRQFSNSRSEMNVSTLELGDSALYLCASSLTHSSYEQYFGPGTRLTVT.